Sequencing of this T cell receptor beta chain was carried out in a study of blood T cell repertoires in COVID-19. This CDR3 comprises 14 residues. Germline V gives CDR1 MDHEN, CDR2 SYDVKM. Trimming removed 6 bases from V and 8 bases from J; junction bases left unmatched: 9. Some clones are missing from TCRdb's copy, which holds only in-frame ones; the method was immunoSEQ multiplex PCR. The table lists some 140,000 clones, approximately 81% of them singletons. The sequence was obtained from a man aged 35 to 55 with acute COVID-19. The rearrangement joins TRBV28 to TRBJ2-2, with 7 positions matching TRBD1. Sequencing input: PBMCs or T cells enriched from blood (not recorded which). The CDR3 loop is CASRQGTARGELFF. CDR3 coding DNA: TGTGCCAGCAGGCAAGGGACAGCCAGGGGGGAGCTGTTTTTT.